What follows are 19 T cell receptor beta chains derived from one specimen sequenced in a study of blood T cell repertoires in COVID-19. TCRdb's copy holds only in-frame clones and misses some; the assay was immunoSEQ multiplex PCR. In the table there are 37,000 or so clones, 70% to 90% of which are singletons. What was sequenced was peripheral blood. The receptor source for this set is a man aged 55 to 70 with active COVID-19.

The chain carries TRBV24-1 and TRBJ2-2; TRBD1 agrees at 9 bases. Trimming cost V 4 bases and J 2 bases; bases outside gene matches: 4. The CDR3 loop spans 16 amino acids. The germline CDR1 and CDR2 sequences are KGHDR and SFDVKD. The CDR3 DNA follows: TGTGCCACCAGTGACCCGGACAGGGGAAACACCGGGGAGCTGTTTTTT. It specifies CATSDPDRGNTGELFF.

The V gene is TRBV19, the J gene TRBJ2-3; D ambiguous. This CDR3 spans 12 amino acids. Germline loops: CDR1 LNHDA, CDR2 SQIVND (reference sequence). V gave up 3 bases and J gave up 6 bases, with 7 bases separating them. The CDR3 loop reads CASSISRDTQYF. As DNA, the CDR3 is TGTGCCAGTAGTATTAGCCGGGATACGCAGTATTTT.

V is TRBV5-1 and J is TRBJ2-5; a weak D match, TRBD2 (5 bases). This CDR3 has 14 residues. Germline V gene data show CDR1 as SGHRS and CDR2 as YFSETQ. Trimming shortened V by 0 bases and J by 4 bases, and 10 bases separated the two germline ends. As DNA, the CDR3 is TGCGCCAGCAGCTTGGGAGCTGGAGGAGAGACCCAGTACTTC. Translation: CASSLGAGGETQYF.

The CDR3 nucleotides read TGTGCCAGCTCACCTGGGAGCGGGGCTCTGAACGAGCAGTACTTC. Encoded protein: CASSPGSGALNEQYF. The V call is TRBV18, the J call TRBJ2-7; 7 bases fit TRBD2. Germline CDR1 reads KGHSH; CDR2 reads LQKENI. The CDR3 covers 15 residues. Trimming at V came to 3 bases and at J to 5 bases, leaving 10 bases not matched to a gene.

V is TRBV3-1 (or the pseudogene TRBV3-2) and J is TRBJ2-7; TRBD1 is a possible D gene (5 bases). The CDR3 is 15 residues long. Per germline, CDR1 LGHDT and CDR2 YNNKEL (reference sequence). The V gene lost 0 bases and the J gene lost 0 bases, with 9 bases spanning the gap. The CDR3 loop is CASSQDGAFSYEQYF. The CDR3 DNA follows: TGTGCCAGCAGCCAAGATGGGGCTTTCTCCTACGAGCAGTACTTC.

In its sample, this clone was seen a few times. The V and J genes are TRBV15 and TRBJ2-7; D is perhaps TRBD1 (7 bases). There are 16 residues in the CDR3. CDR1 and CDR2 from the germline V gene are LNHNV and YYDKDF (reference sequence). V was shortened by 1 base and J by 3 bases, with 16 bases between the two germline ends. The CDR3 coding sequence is TGTGCCACCAGCAGAGTAGGGGGCTCGCGGGGCTACGAGCAGTACTTC. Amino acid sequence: CATSRVGGSRGYEQYF.

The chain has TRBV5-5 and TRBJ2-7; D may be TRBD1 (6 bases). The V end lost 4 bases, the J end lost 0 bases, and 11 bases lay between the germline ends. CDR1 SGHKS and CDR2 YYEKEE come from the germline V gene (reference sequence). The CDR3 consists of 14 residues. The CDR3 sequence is CASSLDRSSYEQYF. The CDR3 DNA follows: TGTGCCAGCAGCCTAGACAGGAGCTCCTACGAGCAGTACTTC.

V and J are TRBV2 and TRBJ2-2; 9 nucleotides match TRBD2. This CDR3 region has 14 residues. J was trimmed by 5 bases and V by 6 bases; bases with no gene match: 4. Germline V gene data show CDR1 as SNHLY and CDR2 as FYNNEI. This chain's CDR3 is CASRITSGTGELFF. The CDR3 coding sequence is TGTGCCAGCAGGATTACTAGCGGGACCGGGGAGCTGTTTTTT.

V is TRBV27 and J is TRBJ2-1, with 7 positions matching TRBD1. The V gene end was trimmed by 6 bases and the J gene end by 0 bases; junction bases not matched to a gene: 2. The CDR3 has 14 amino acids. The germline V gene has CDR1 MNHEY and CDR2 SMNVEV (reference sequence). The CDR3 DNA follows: TGTGCCAGCAGATGGACAGGCTCCTACAATGAGCAGTTCTTC. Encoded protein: CASRWTGSYNEQFF.

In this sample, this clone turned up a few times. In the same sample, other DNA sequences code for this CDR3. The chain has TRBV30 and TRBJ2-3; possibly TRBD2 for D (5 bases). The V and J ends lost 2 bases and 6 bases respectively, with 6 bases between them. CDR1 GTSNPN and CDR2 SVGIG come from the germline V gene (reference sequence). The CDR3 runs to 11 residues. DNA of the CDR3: TGTGCCTGGAGTCGAGGGGATACGCAGTATTTT. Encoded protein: CAWSRGDTQYF.

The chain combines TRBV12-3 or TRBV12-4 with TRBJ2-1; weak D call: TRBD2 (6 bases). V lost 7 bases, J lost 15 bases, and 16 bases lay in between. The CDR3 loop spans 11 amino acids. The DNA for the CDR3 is TGTGCCAGCACCCACGGGGGAGAACCGTTCTTC. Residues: CASTHGGEPFF.

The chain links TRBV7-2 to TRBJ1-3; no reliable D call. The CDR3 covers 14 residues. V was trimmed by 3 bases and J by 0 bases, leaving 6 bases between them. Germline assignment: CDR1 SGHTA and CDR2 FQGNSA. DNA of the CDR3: TGTGCCAGCAGCTTTGGGCCCTCTGGAAACACCATATATTTT. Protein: CASSFGPSGNTIYF.

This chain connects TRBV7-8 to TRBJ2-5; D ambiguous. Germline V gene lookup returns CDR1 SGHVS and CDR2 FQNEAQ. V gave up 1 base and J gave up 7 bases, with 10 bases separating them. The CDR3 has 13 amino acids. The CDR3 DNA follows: TGTGCCAGCAGCTTAGGGCCCCGAGGGACCCAGTACTTC. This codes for CASSLGPRGTQYF.

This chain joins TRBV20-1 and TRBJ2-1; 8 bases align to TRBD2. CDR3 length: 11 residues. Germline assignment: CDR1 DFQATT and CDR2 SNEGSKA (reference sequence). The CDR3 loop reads CRAGVDNEQFF. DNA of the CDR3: TGCAGAGCGGGAGTGGACAATGAGCAGTTCTTC.

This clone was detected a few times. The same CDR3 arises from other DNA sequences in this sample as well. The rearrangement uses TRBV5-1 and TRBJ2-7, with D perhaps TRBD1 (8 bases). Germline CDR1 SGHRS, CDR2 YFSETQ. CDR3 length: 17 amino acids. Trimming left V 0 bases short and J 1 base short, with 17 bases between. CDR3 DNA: TGCGCCAGCAGCTTGGCCACAGGGGGAGGGGGATCCTACGAGCAGTACTTC. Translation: CASSLATGGGGSYEQYF.

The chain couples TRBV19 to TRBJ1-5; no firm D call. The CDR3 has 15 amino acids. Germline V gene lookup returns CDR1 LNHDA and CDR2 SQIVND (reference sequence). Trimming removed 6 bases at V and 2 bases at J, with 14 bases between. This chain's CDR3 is CASSLRVVGNQPQHF. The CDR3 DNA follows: TGTGCCAGTAGCCTCCGGGTGGTTGGCAATCAGCCCCAGCATTTT.

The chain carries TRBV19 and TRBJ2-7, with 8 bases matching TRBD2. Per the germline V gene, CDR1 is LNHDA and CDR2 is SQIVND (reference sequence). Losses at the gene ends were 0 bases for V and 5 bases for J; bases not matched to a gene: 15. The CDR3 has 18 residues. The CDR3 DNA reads TGTGCCAGTAGTATAGAGGTAGTTTCCAGCGGGAGTTACCACGAGCAGTACTTC. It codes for CASSIEVVSSGSYHEQYF.

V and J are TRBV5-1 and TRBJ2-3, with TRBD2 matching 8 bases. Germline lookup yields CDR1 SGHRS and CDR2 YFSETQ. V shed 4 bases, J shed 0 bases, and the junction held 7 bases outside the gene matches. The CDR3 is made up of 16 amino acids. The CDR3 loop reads CASSGLAGSSTDTQYF. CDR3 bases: TGCGCCAGCAGCGGGCTAGCGGGTAGTAGCACAGATACGCAGTATTTT.

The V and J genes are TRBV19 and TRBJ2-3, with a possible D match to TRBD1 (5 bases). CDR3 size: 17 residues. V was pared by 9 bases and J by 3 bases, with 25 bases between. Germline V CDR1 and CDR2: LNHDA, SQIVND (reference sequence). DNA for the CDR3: TGTGCCAGAGGGGCCCCTTGGAAAGCGAAGGGGACAGATACGCAGTATTTT. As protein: CARGAPWKAKGTDTQYF.